This TCR beta chain comes out of a study of T cells in Graves' hyperthyroidism and ophthalmopathy. At the level of the study: Upon initial diagnosis and before any treatment, peripheral blood was collected.

The CDR3 is made up of 14 amino acids. The V end was cut by 6 bases, the J end by 8 bases, with 19 bases between. Germline V gene data show CDR1 as LNHDA and CDR2 as SQIVND (reference sequence). TCR beta CDR3 regions were amplified from RNA. HTBI primers were the set used in a first-round RT-PCR of the TCR CDR3. MiXCR, applied by TCRdb to the multiplex PCR reads, yields one record per CDR3 protein. The sample yields fewer than 650,000 distinct CDR3 sequences, 14% seen once. The rearrangement joins TRBV19 to TRBJ2-5; a possible D gene is TRBD1 (6 bases). Sequenced material: blood. The receptor comes from a woman in her thirties or forties with Graves' hyperthyroidism. The CDR3 coding sequence is TGTGCCAGTAGCATTGCTGGGCAGGGGAATACCCAGTACTTC. Translating it yields CASSIAGQGNTQYF.